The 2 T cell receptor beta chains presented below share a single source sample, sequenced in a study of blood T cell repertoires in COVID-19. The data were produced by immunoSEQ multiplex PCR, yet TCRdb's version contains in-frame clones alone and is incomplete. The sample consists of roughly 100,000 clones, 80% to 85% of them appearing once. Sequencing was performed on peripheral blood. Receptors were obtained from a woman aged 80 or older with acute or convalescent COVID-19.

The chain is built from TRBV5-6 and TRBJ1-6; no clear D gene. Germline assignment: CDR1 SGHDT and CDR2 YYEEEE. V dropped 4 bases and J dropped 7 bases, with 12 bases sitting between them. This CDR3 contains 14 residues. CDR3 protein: CASSPDTGNSPLHF. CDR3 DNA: TGTGCCAGCAGCCCAGACACGGGGAATTCACCCCTCCACTTT.

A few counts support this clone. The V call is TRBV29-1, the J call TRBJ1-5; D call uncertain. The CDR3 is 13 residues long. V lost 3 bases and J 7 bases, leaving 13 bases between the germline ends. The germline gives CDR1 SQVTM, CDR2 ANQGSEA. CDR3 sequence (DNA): TGCAGCGTTGATCTAGGGCGCGGGCAGCCCCAGCATTTT. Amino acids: CSVDLGRGQPQHF.